The next 25 T cell receptor beta chains were all read from a single sample in a study of post-analysis software for immune sequencing data. Study-wide results and caveats: When patients were compared with controls, 4 or 5 TRBV segments were more frequent, TRBV5-6, TRBV5-1 and TRBV20-1 among them.

cDNA libraries of TCR beta carried unique molecular identifiers. TCRdb fed the PCR reads into MiXCR, producing one record per CDR3 protein. The table records a few hundred thousand distinct CDR3 sequences, 30% to 45% of them present only once. What these receptors recognize is not known. The sample consisted of blood. These receptors all come from a girl between 10 and 17 years old with multiple sclerosis.

This rearrangement joins TRBV9 to TRBJ1-3; tentative D call: TRBD1 (6 bases). Germline CDR1 SGDLS, CDR2 YYNGEE. V lost 0 bases to trimming and J lost 3 bases, with 10 bases between them. The CDR3 runs to 15 residues. The CDR3 coding sequence is TGTGCCAGCAGCGTAGGGCAGGGGAATGGAAACACCATATATTTT. Residues: CASSVGQGNGNTIYF.

The table lists this clonotype with a few counts. J is TRBJ1-6 and V is TRBV4-3; D is unclear. V lost 0 bases to trimming and J lost 8 bases, with 14 bases between them. Per the germline V gene, CDR1 is LGHNA and CDR2 is YSLEER. This CDR3 is 16 amino acids long. As DNA, the CDR3 is TGCGCCAGCAGCCAAGAGTACAGAGTGGGAGATTCACCCCTCCACTTT. It specifies CASSQEYRVGDSPLHF.

The rearrangement joins TRBV7-2 to TRBJ2-1; 12 bases are a match to TRBD2. There are 16 residues in the CDR3. The V segment lost 5 bases and the J segment 4 bases; nucleotides outside the gene matches: 6. Per the germline V gene, CDR1 is SGHTA and CDR2 is FQGNSA. CDR3 nucleotides: TGTGCCAGCAGCCCCAGGACTAGCGGGGCGTACAATGAGCAGTTCTTC. Amino acid sequence: CASSPRTSGAYNEQFF. The full variable domain, completed using reference TRBV7-2 and TRBJ2-1, is GAGVSQSPSNKVTEKGKDVELRCDPISGHTALYWYRQSLGQGLEFLIYFQGNSAPDKSGLPSDRFSAERTGGSVSTLTIQRTQQEDSAVYLCASSPRTSGAYNEQFFGPGTRLTVL.

This clonotype was recorded once. The chain recombines TRBV9 with TRBJ2-1, with TRBD2 matching 8 bases. From germline, CDR1 is SGDLS and CDR2 YYNGEE. The V and J ends lost 3 bases and 6 bases, in that order; junction bases with no gene match: 2. There are 13 residues in the CDR3. CDR3 nucleotide sequence: TGTGCCAGCAGCGCGGGGGGGCCCAATGAGCAGTTCTTC. Protein sequence: CASSAGGPNEQFF.

Worth noting for this clonotype: Given a much more abundant clone one base away, this may be a read error. The chain recombines TRBV12-3 or TRBV12-4 with TRBJ1-2, with 9 bases matching TRBD1. V lost 7 bases, J lost 0 bases, and 3 bases stayed unmatched. This CDR3 contains 14 residues. The CDR3, as DNA: TGTGCCAGCAATCGGGACAGGGCTAACTATGGCTACACCTTC. It translates to CASNRDRANYGYTF.

In its sample, this clonotype was seen many times. The CDR3 loop is CSVDGVAGTDYNEQFF. The DNA of the CDR3 is TGCAGCGTTGACGGGGTAGCCGGGACAGACTACAATGAGCAGTTCTTC. The rearrangement links TRBV29-1 to TRBJ2-1, with 7 positions matching TRBD1. The germline gives CDR1 SQVTM, CDR2 ANQGSEA. The J segment lost 3 bases and the V segment lost 3 bases, leaving 11 bases of the junction unmatched. The CDR3 has 16 residues.

This clonotype has only a few counts. The chain employs TRBV4-3 and TRBJ2-7; unclear D gene. V shed 0 bases and J shed 5 bases, with 14 bases lying between them. Germline assignment: CDR1 LGHNA and CDR2 YSLEER. CDR3 size: 15 residues. The CDR3 DNA is TGCGCCAGCAGCCAAGATCTGGTAGGGCTCAACGAGCAGTACTTC. Translated, it gives CASSQDLVGLNEQYF.

The chain recombines TRBV4-3 with TRBJ2-6; 9 positions agree with TRBD1. The CDR3 is 18 amino acids. After removal of 0 bases from V and 2 bases from J, the junction contained 5 bases not matched to a gene. The germline gives CDR1 LGHNA, CDR2 YSLEER. The CDR3 coding sequence is TGCGCCAGCAGCCAAGATGGGACAGGGTTAACTGGGGCCAACGTCCTGACTTTC. Amino acid sequence: CASSQDGTGLTGANVLTF.

This clonotype was observed a few times. This sequence joins TRBV20-1 and TRBJ1-2; TRBD1 might be the D (5 bases). Germline-derived CDR1 and CDR2 are DFQATT and SNEGSKA (reference sequence). V was pared by 6 bases and J by 4 bases, with 12 bases between. There are 12 residues in the CDR3. This CDR3 is CSAPGESYGYTF. In nucleotides, the CDR3 is TGCAGTGCGCCGGGGGAGAGCTATGGCTACACCTTC.

V usage is TRBV5-1 and J usage is TRBJ1-1; D gene uncertain. Deletions cut 2 bases from V and 3 bases from J, with 8 bases between. CDR3 size: 13 residues. The V gene's germline CDR1 is SGHRS and CDR2 YFSETQ. DNA for the CDR3: TGCGCCAGCAGCTTCGGGAGGGACACTGAAGCTTTCTTT. Protein sequence: CASSFGRDTEAFF.

This chain connects TRBV5-1 to TRBJ1-1; D is unresolved. CDR1 and CDR2 from the germline V gene are SGHRS and YFSETQ. V gave up 0 bases and J gave up 5 bases, with 14 bases separating them. This CDR3 is 15 amino acids long. The CDR3 is CASSLGSVFWTEAFF. CDR3 sequence (DNA): TGCGCCAGCAGCTTGGGATCGGTTTTTTGGACTGAAGCTTTCTTT.

The V gene is TRBV10-3, the J gene TRBJ2-7; no clear D gene. The germline gives CDR1 ENHRY, CDR2 SYGVKD. V was clipped by 1 base and J by 0 bases, with 13 bases between them. This CDR3 region has 16 residues. The CDR3: CAISEFEDGPSYEQYF. DNA of the CDR3: TGTGCCATCAGTGAGTTTGAGGACGGACCCTCCTACGAGCAGTACTTC.

About this clonotype: The germline gene is not matched at one end of the junction; a read error may be the cause. This rearrangement joins TRBV3-1 to TRBJ1-4; tentatively, D is TRBD1 (5 bases). The CDR3 is 15 amino acids. CDR1 is LGHDT, CDR2 YNNKEL, per germline (reference sequence). CDR3 coding DNA: TGTGCCAGCAGCCCAGCGGGGCAATCTAATGAAAAACTGTATTTT. It translates to CASSPAGQSNEKLYF.

This clonotype has just a few counts. This chain uses TRBV29-1 with TRBJ2-4; D might be TRBD1 (6 bases). V was cut by 4 bases and J by 5 bases, with 18 bases left in between. This CDR3 has 15 amino acids. The germline V gene has CDR1 SQVTM and CDR2 ANQGSEA. The chain's CDR3 is CSVGPGERSENIQYF. In nucleotides, the CDR3 is TGCAGCGTTGGTCCAGGGGAACGGTCAGAAAACATTCAGTACTTC.

This clonotype was detected a few times. The J gene is TRBJ2-7, the V gene TRBV7-3, with no clear D. The CDR3 is 12 residues long. In germline, CDR1 is SGHTA, CDR2 FQGTGA. Trimming removed 5 bases at V and 5 bases at J, with 10 bases between. The CDR3 spells CASSPDGHEQYF. The DNA for the CDR3 is TGTGCCAGCAGCCCAGACGGCCACGAGCAGTACTTC.

The chain has TRBV12-3 or TRBV12-4 and TRBJ2-1; D unresolved. The CDR3 runs 13 residues. The V end was cut by 7 bases, the J end by 6 bases, with 13 bases between. The CDR3 region is CASTLRPTNEQFF. The DNA of the CDR3 is TGTGCCAGCACCCTCCGACCCACCAATGAGCAGTTCTTC.

The rearrangement links TRBV5-1 to TRBJ1-1; a weak D match, TRBD1 (6 bases). Trimming stripped 0 bases from V and 4 bases from J, with 16 bases between. Germline loops: CDR1 SGHRS, CDR2 YFSETQ. This CDR3 has 16 amino acids. CDR3 residues: CASSLVPGATGTEAFF. DNA for the CDR3: TGCGCCAGCAGCTTGGTGCCAGGGGCAACGGGCACTGAAGCTTTCTTT.

This clonotype was found a few times. This chain links TRBV29-1 with TRBJ2-7; D is undetermined. The CDR3 extends over 12 amino acids. CDR1 is SQVTM, CDR2 ANQGSEA, per germline. The V end was cut by 3 bases, the J end by 4 bases, with 10 bases between. This chain's CDR3 is CSVDRPGYEQYF. For the CDR3, the DNA is TGCAGCGTTGACCGGCCAGGTTACGAGCAGTACTTC.

This clonotype was detected only a few times. The rearrangement uses TRBV5-1 and TRBJ2-3; 7 nucleotides match TRBD1. The CDR3 covers 14 residues. CDR1 and CDR2 (germline): SGHRS, YFSETQ. Trimming removed 4 bases from V and 1 base from J; junction bases left unmatched: 3. In DNA, the CDR3 is TGCGCCAGCAGCGCCGGACAGGGCACAGATACGCAGTATTTT. Translation gives CASSAGQGTDTQYF.

V and J are TRBV10-3 and TRBJ2-7, with a tentative D call TRBD1 (6 bases). Trimming shortened V by 10 bases and J by 6 bases, and 16 bases separated the two germline ends. This CDR3 contains 12 residues. CDR1 and CDR2 from the germline V gene are ENHRY and SYGVKD. The CDR3 region has the DNA TGTGCCACCACTCCGACAGGATCCGAGCAGTACTTC. The encoded protein is CATTPTGSEQYF.

This clonotype was picked up a small number of times. V is TRBV6-1 and J is TRBJ2-2, with unresolved D. The CDR3 sequence is 14 residues long. CDR1 is MNHNS, CDR2 SASEGT, per germline. Trimming stripped 11 bases from V and 0 bases from J, with 13 bases between. For the CDR3, the DNA is TGTGCCTGCTCGTGGGCGGCGAACACCGGGGAGCTGTTTTTT. It is translated as CACSWAANTGELFF.

The V and J genes are TRBV20-1 and TRBJ2-7; 10 bases agree with TRBD1. The CDR3 sequence is 14 residues long. Germline V lookup: CDR1 DFQATT, CDR2 SNEGSKA (reference sequence). V was clipped by 3 bases and J by 4 bases; unmatched bases: 6. CDR3 amino acids: CSARADRGTYEQYF. CDR3 sequence (DNA): TGCAGTGCTAGGGCGGACAGGGGGACTTACGAGCAGTACTTC.

As DNA, the CDR3 is TGCAGTGCTAGAGATTGGGGGAGTGGCACAGATACGCAGTATTTT. This translates into CSARDWGSGTDTQYF. The rearrangement uses TRBV20-1 and TRBJ2-3, with D perhaps TRBD1 or TRBD2 (5 bases each). CDR3 length: 15 residues. Between the trimmed V and J ends, which lost 0 bases and 1 base, there was a span of 11 bases. Germline V gene sequence: CDR1 DFQATT, CDR2 SNEGSKA (reference sequence).

This clonotype appeared once. The chain couples TRBV18 to TRBJ1-5; D is undetermined. Germline CDR1 is KGHSH and CDR2 is LQKENI. With 3 bases removed from V and 4 bases from J, the gap between germline ends came to 13 bases. This CDR3 contains 15 residues. The CDR3 region is CASSPTGRRNQPQHF. The CDR3 DNA reads TGTGCCAGCTCACCTACGGGGAGGAGAAATCAGCCCCAGCATTTT.

This clonotype was seen a few times. V gene TRBV29-1 combines with J gene TRBJ2-3; 12 bases fit TRBD2. CDR1 and CDR2 (germline): SQVTM, ANQGSEA. The CDR3 spans 15 residues. Trimming took 0 bases from V and 10 from J; bases not matched to a gene: 8. CDR3 amino acids: CSVEEGTSGGSAQYF. DNA for the CDR3: TGCAGCGTTGAAGAGGGCACTAGCGGGGGGTCTGCGCAGTATTTT.